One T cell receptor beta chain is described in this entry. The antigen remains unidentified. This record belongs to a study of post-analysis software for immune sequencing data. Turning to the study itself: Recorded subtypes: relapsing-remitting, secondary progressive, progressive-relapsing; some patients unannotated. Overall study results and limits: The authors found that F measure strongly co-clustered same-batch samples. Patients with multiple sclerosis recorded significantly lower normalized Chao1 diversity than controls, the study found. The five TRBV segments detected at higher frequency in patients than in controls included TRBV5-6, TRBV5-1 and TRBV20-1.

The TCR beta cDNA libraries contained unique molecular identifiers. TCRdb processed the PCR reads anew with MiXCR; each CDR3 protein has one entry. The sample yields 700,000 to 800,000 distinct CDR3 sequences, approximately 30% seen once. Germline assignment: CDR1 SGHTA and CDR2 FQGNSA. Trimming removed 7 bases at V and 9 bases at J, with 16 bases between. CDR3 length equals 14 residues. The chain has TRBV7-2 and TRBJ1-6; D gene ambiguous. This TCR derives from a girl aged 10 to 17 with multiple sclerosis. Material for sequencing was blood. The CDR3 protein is CASTGRAHSSPLHF. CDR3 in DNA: TGTGCCAGCACCGGCCGGGCCCACAGTTCACCCCTCCACTTT.